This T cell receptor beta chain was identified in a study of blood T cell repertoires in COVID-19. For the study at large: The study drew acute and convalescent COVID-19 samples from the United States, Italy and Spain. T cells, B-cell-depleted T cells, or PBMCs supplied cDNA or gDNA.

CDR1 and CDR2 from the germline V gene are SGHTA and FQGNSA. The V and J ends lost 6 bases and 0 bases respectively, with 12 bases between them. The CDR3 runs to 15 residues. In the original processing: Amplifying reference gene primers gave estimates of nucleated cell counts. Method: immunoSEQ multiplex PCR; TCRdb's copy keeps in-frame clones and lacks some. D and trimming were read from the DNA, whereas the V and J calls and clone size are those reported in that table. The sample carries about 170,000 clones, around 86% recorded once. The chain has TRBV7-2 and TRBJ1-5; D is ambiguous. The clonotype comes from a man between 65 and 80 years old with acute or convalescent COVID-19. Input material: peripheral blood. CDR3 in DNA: TGTGCCAGCAGTCGAACAGACCTTAGCAATCAGCCCCAGCATTTT. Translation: CASSRTDLSNQPQHF.